The TCR beta chain described here comes from a study of cytomegalovirus exposure and HLA in healthy donors. Study summary: One earlier analysis, a look at about 179 million T cells, found some 110 million unique TCR beta sequences. Overall study results and limits: Most CMV-associated TCR beta chains were later found to appear HLA-restricted. Cytomegalovirus-associated TCR beta chains were listed, numbering some 170.

V lost 1 base to trimming and J lost 1 base, with 10 bases between them. The CDR3 is made up of 15 amino acids. Germline-derived CDR1 and CDR2 are SGHDN and FVKESK. This clone is labeled as medium-sized. What it binds is not known. The PCR made use of 60 Vbeta and 13 Jbeta primers. TCRdb's table, derived via immunoSEQ multiplex PCR, lists solely in-frame clones and lacks some. The table lists 55,000 to 80,000 clones, less than 80% of them singletons. The TCR comes from a man aged 55 to 70 in good health and CMV-seropositive. Sequencing was performed on PBMCs. The chain links TRBV14 to TRBJ1-1, with TRBD1 as a possible D gene (5 bases). CDR3 residues: CASSQVTGWNTEAFF. Here the CDR3 DNA reads TGTGCCAGCAGCCAAGTAACAGGATGGAACACTGAAGCTTTCTTT.